This TCR beta chain derives from a study of early T cells in non-severe SARS-CoV-2 infection. Individual cDNA molecules carried attached unique molecular identifiers. Each CDR3 protein is one row after TCRdb ran MiXCR on the 5' RACE reads. The sample lists tens of thousands of distinct CDR3 sequences, about an eighth occurring once. This clonotype occurred a few times. The receptor's source is an adult who was a healthcare worker with PCR-confirmed SARS-CoV-2 infection or an uninfected control (not recorded which). Sequencing was carried out using whole blood.

CDR3 residues: CSARQRVGTDTQYF. The CDR3 DNA reads as TGCAGTGCTAGACAGAGGGTGGGCACAGATACGCAGTATTTT. V usage is TRBV20-1 and J usage is TRBJ2-3; weak D call: TRBD2 (5 bases). The V gene lost 2 bases and the J gene lost 1 base, with 10 bases spanning the gap. Germline values: CDR1 DFQATT, CDR2 SNEGSKA (reference sequence). The CDR3 covers 14 residues.